This T cell receptor (delta chain) stems from a study of gamma-delta T cells after stem cell transplantation (dated by TCRdb to the mid-2010s). This clone was counted ten times or more. The antigen this receptor binds is unknown. No base qualities exist here, and no much larger clone lies one base off it. From V the trimming removes 1 base and from J it removes 0 bases, while the gene matches leave 7 bases of the junction unaccounted for. CDR1 and CDR2, per the germline V gene, are GEAIGNYY and EKD. Counted from cysteine to phenylalanine, this CDR3 has 16 amino acids. Only the CDR3 portion is preserved as DNA: 48 bases, with reading frame beginning at the first base. Receptor libraries were prepared by RT-PCR. The sequencing machine was an Illumina MiSeq. TCRdb recomputed clones from the public reads with CATT; identical DNA rows were then combined. Counted in this sample were 9,000 to 13,000 delta-chain clones; around 1.2% of them appeared once. Approximately 10% of the sample is held by the ten biggest clonotypes.

The sequence was obtained from a human donor. It is not recorded whose cells these are; they may come from a transplant donor. Sequenced: gamma-delta T cells. The chain is made from TRDV2 and TRDJ1; 7 bases in the middle match TRDD3. The DNA is as follows: TGTGCCTGTGACACTCTGGGGGCCCCGTACACCGATAAACTCATCTTT. Its protein product is CACDTLGAPYTDKLIF.